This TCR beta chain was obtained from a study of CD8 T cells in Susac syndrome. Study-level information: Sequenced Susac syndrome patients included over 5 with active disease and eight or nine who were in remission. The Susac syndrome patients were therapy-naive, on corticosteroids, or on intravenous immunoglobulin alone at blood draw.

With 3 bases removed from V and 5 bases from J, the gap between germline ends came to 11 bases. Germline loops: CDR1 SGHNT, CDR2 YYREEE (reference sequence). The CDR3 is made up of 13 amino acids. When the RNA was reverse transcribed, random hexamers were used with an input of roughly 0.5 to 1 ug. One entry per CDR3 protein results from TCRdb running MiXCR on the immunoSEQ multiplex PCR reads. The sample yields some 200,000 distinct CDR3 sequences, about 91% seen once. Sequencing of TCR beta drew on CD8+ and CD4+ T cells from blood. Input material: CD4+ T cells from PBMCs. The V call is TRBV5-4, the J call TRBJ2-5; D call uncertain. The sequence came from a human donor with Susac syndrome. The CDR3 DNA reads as TGTGCCAGCAGCTCAGATACAGCGGAGACCCAGTACTTC. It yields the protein CASSSDTAETQYF.